A selection of T cell receptor beta chains follows, all from one sample in a study of OX40 agonist ivuxolimab in advanced cancers. TCRdb keeps only in-frame clones here, not all; method: immunoSEQ multiplex PCR. The sample lists 60,000 to 75,000 clones, roughly 83% seen once, with approximately 8% in the top ten. Sequencing used CD4+ or CD8+ T cells sorted from blood, obtained in a trial of the OX40 agonist ivuxolimab. Every receptor here comes from an adult with an advanced solid tumor such as melanoma, head and neck, liver or kidney cancer. Each CDR3 is given with its conserved first and last residue. A D gene is named only where the DNA matches it firmly. The listing skips clone size in some rows; elsewhere it reads once, few, many or a size class.

V gene,clone size,D gene,J gene,CDR3 DNA,CDR3 protein
TRBV2,NA,NA,TRBJ1-5,TGTGCCAGCGGTTTACAGGAGCGCAATCAGCCCCAGCATTTT,CASGLQERNQPQHF
TRBV7-9,NA,NA,TRBJ2-2,TGTGCCAGCAGCCCGATCGCGGCAGCGAACACCGGGGAGCTGTTTTTT,CASSPIAAANTGELFF
TRBV7-2,NA,NA,TRBJ2-5,TGTGCCAGCAGCCGAGTTAGAGAGACCCAGTACTTC,CASSRVRETQYF
TRBV5-1,NA,NA,TRBJ1-1,TGCGCCAGCAGCTTGGCCCCAGGATCCGTAGGTGAAGCTTTCTTT,CASSLAPGSVGEAFF
TRBV7-8,NA,TRBD2,TRBJ2-1,TGTGCCAGCAGCTTAGCGCCACTAGCGGGAGGGAGGAGCTCCTACAATGAGCAGTTCTTC,CASSLAPLAGGRSSYNEQFF
TRBV7-2,NA,TRBD1,TRBJ1-1,TGTGCCAGCAGCTTCCGGGGACAGAAGTACACTGAAGCTTTCTTT,CASSFRGQKYTEAFF
TRBV6-1,NA,NA,TRBJ1-6,TGTGCCAGCAGTGAAAGTAGTGGGGTAGGTTCACCCCTCCACTTT,CASSESSGVGSPLHF
TRBV5-1,NA,NA,TRBJ1-1,TGCGCCAGCAGCTCTCAGGGTTGGGAAGGAGGGGCTTTCTTT,CASSSQGWEGGAFF
TRBV11-1,NA,NA,TRBJ2-2,TGTGCCAGCAGCGCCCGATCCGGCCCCACCGGGGAGCTGTTTTTT,CASSARSGPTGELFF
TRBV10-1,NA,TRBD1,TRBJ1-6,TGCGCCAGACAGGGGAGCTCCTATAATTCACCCCTCCACTTT,CARQGSSYNSPLHF
TRBV6-6,once,NA,TRBJ2-3,TGTGCCAGCAGTCCTCGGGTAGGCACAGATACGCAGTATTTT,CASSPRVGTDTQYF
TRBV4-2,NA,NA,TRBJ2-7,TGTGCCAGCAGCCAAGTTCTGGCGGGGCGCTACGAGCAGTACTTC,CASSQVLAGRYEQYF
TRBV2,NA,NA,TRBJ1-6,TGTGCCAGCAGGAGGGGGTCCTATAATTCACCCCTCCACTTT,CASRRGSYNSPLHF
TRBV29-1,NA,NA,TRBJ1-4,TGCAGCGTGGGGTTGTGGGGATTACTGTTTTTT,CSVGLWGLLFF
TRBV11-2,NA,TRBD1,TRBJ1-3,TGTGCCAGCAGCTTCCAGGGGGCTGGAAACACCATATATTTT,CASSFQGAGNTIYF
TRBV19,NA,NA,TRBJ1-2,TGTGCCAGTAGTATAGCGAGAGCCCGAGCGGCTGGCTACACCTTC,CASSIARARAAGYTF
TRBV5-1,NA,NA,TRBJ2-1,TGCGCCAGCAGCTTGGAGCCCTCGCCGGGCAATGAGCAGTTCTTC,CASSLEPSPGNEQFF
TRBV9,NA,TRBD1,TRBJ1-6,TGTGCCAGCAGCCCTGGGACAGGGAAGCATTCACCCCTCCACTTT,CASSPGTGKHSPLHF
TRBV6-5,NA,NA,TRBJ2-6,TGTGCCAGCAGTTCCAACGGGGCTGGGGCCAACGTCCTGACTTTC,CASSSNGAGANVLTF
TRBV6-5,NA,NA,TRBJ2-2,TGTGCCAGCAGTTACTCGAACGGGGGATTCACCGGGGAGCTGTTTTTT,CASSYSNGGFTGELFF
TRBV6-5,NA,TRBD2,TRBJ2-1,TGTGCCAGCAGACCCGGGACTAGCGTTTACAATGAGCAGTTCTTC,CASRPGTSVYNEQFF
TRBV5-1,NA,NA,TRBJ2-7,TGCGCCAGCAGCCCCCACGCAGACCTCTCCTACGAGCAGTACTTC,CASSPHADLSYEQYF
TRBV11-3,NA,NA,TRBJ2-7,TGTGCCAGCAGCACCTCCGGGACGGAAACCTACGAGCAGTACTTC,CASSTSGTETYEQYF
TRBV10-3,NA,TRBD1,TRBJ2-5,TGTGCCATCAGTGAGCCAGGGACAGGGCAGTACTTC,CAISEPGTGQYF
TRBV2,NA,NA,TRBJ2-6,TGTGCCAGCAGTGATGTCGGGGCTGGGGCCAACGTCCTGACTTTC,CASSDVGAGANVLTF
TRBV6-6,NA,NA,TRBJ2-1,TGTGCCAGCAGTTACTCGAATCCCCCCTACAATGAGCAGTTCTTC,CASSYSNPPYNEQFF
TRBV7-9,NA,TRBD1,TRBJ2-7,TGTGCCAGCAGCTTAGGGGGACAGGGGGAATACGAGCAGTACTTC,CASSLGGQGEYEQYF
TRBV5-5,NA,NA,TRBJ1-6,TGTGCCAGCAGCTTGAACCTCATGCAGGGGTGGAATTCACCCCTCCACTTT,CASSLNLMQGWNSPLHF
TRBV25-1,NA,TRBD2,TRBJ2-3,TGTGCCAGCAGTGTGACTAGCGAAGCAGATACGCAGTATTTT,CASSVTSEADTQYF
TRBV5-1,NA,TRBD2,TRBJ2-7,TGCGCCAGCAGCGAAGGACTAGCGGGCCTCCTGGCTAGCTCCTACGAGCAGTACTTC,CASSEGLAGLLASSYEQYF
TRBV4-2,NA,TRBD1,TRBJ2-6,TGTGCCAGCAGTCAAGATGGGACAGCTTCACCCTTTCTTTTC,CASSQDGTASPFLF
TRBV19,NA,NA,TRBJ1-2,TGTGCCAGTAGTCCGCAAGCAAACTATGGCTACACCTTC,CASSPQANYGYTF
TRBV27,few,TRBD1,TRBJ1-1,TGTGCCAGCAGTAAAGAGACAGGGAGGACTGAAGCTTTCTTT,CASSKETGRTEAFF
TRBV18,few,TRBD1,TRBJ1-5,TGTGCCAGCTCACCAGAGGGACAGGGTTCACCCCAGCATTTT,CASSPEGQGSPQHF
TRBV7-3,NA,NA,TRBJ1-1,TGTGCCAGCAGCATTGCGCCGAACACTGAAGCTTTCTTT,CASSIAPNTEAFF
TRBV19,NA,TRBD1,TRBJ2-7,TGTGCCAGTAGGAGGACAGGGGGAAACTACGAGCAGTACTTC,CASRRTGGNYEQYF
TRBV9,NA,NA,TRBJ2-7,TGTGCCAGCAGTTTCTCTCCCGGGACCGTTTACTACGAGCAGTACTTC,CASSFSPGTVYYEQYF
TRBV4-2,NA,NA,TRBJ1-1,TGTGCCAGCAGCCAAGTGGGGAACAGCAACACTGAAGCTTTCTTT,CASSQVGNSNTEAFF
TRBV30,NA,NA,TRBJ1-4,TGTGCCTGGAGTGTCGGAGGGGGGGGAGAAAAACTGTTTTTT,CAWSVGGGGEKLFF
TRBV28,NA,NA,TRBJ1-5,TGTGCCAGCAGTTTAGGGTTGTCCGGTTCCCAGCATTTT,CASSLGLSGSQHF
TRBV10-3,NA,TRBD1,TRBJ1-2,TGTGCCATCAGTGAAGGGGGCCACTATGGCTACACCTTC,CAISEGGHYGYTF
TRBV19,NA,TRBD1,TRBJ1-4,TGTGCCAGCACCAGGGGGGACAGTAATGAAAAACTGTTTTTT,CASTRGDSNEKLFF
TRBV10-3,NA,NA,TRBJ1-1,TGTGCCATCAACCCCCGGGGGGCGGGGGAGAATGAAGCTTTCTTT,CAINPRGAGENEAFF
TRBV18,NA,NA,TRBJ2-3,TGTGCCAGCTCACCACCGTCAGGGAGGCCAGATACGCAGTATTTT,CASSPPSGRPDTQYF
TRBV7-3,once,TRBD2,TRBJ2-1,TGTGCCAGCAGCTTTGGTACGGGGGGGCCCTACAATGAGCAGTTCTTC,CASSFGTGGPYNEQFF
TRBV6-1,NA,TRBD2,TRBJ2-7,TGTGCCAGCAGTGAATCGGGAGGGTGGTCCTACGAGCAGTACTTC,CASSESGGWSYEQYF
TRBV5-1,once,TRBD1,TRBJ2-3,TGCGCCAGCAGCATTGCCGGGACAGGGGGCACAGATACGCAGTATTTT,CASSIAGTGGTDTQYF
TRBV7-2,NA,NA,TRBJ1-1,TGTGCCAGCAGCTTAAGTGGGGACAACACTGAAGCTTTCTTT,CASSLSGDNTEAFF
TRBV11-1,NA,TRBD2,TRBJ2-1,TGTGCCAGCCAGGGACTAGCGGGGAGGTACAATGAGCAGTTCTTC,CASQGLAGRYNEQFF
TRBV5-1,NA,NA,TRBJ2-7,TGCGCCAGCAGCTTGGCACAGGGTAATGGCGAGCAGTACTTC,CASSLAQGNGEQYF
TRBV21-1,NA,NA,TRBJ2-1,TGTGCCAGCAGCAAAAGGCTAGCGGCCTTCAATGAGCAGTTCTTC,CASSKRLAAFNEQFF
TRBV28,NA,TRBD1,TRBJ1-1,TGTGCCAGCAGTGTCCGCGGACAGGGAAGTGAAGCTTTCTTT,CASSVRGQGSEAFF
TRBV30,NA,NA,TRBJ1-3,TGTGCCTCGGCGGACCGAAACACCATATATTTT,CASADRNTIYF
TRBV19,NA,NA,TRBJ1-2,TGTGCCAGTAGTATAGGCGGTCTTAACAGCTATGGCTACACCTTC,CASSIGGLNSYGYTF
TRBV21-1,NA,NA,TRBJ2-7,TGTGCCAGCAGCAAAATATTTGGGCTCTACGAGCAGTACTTC,CASSKIFGLYEQYF
TRBV28,NA,TRBD2,TRBJ2-1,TGTGCCAGCAGCGCCGGGGCTGGTAGCGGGAGGGCCAAGGACGAGCAGTTCTTC,CASSAGAGSGRAKDEQFF
TRBV4-2,once,NA,TRBJ1-2,TGTGCCAGCAGCCAAGAGGCCCGGGGGCAGGACGGCTACACCTTC,CASSQEARGQDGYTF
TRBV6-5,NA,NA,TRBJ2-7,TGTGCCAGCAGTTACTCTCTTAGGAACGAGCAGTACTTC,CASSYSLRNEQYF
TRBV2,NA,NA,TRBJ1-1,TGTGCCAGCAGCACCAGGGGTGGGAACACTGAAGCTTTCTTT,CASSTRGGNTEAFF